The sequence of this TCR beta chain was determined in a study of blood T cell repertoires in COVID-19. Overall study: There were acute and convalescent COVID-19 samples, and they came from the United States, Italy and Spain. PBMCs, B-cell-depleted T cells, or T cells provided the cDNA or gDNA that made up the material.

V lost 4 bases, J lost 8 bases, and 5 bases stayed unmatched. The CDR3 extends over 14 amino acids. CDR1 is LGHDT, CDR2 YNNKEL, per germline (reference sequence). As handled by the study authors: How many nucleated cells were present was estimated from reference gene primer amplification. Here immunoSEQ multiplex PCR was the method, and the copy in TCRdb shows in-frame clones only, minus some. V and J calls and clone size are as listed in that table; D and trimming were resolved from the DNA. The sample carries over 250,000 clones, roughly 88% recorded once. Sequencing input: peripheral blood. This clonotype originated in a woman aged 70-85 years with acute or convalescent COVID-19. The V and J genes are TRBV3-1 (or the pseudogene TRBV3-2) and TRBJ1-3, with 10 bases fitting TRBD1. This chain's CDR3 is CASSPRQGADTIYF. The CDR3 DNA follows: TGTGCCAGCAGCCCCCGACAGGGGGCGGACACCATATATTTT.